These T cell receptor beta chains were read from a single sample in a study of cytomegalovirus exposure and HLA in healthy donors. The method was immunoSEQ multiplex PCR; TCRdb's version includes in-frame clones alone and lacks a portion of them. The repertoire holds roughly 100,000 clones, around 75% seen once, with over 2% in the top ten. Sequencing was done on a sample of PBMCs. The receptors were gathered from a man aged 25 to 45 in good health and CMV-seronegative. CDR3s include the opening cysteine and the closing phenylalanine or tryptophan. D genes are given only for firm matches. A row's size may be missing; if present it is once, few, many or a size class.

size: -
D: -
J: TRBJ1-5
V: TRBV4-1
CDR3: CASSPTEDRREQPQHF
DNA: TGCGCCAGCAGCCCGACGGAGGACAGAAGAGAGCAGCCCCAGCATTTT

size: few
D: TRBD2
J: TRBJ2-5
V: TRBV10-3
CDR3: CAISGGGWETQYF
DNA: TGTGCCATCAGTGGGGGGGGATGGGAGACCCAGTACTTC

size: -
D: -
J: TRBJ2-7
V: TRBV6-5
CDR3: CASSYMASYEQYF
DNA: TGTGCCAGCAGTTACATGGCTTCCTACGAGCAGTACTTC

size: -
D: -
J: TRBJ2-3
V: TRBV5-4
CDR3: CASSPPGGDTQYF
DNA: TGTGCCAGCAGCCCCCCCGGCGGGGATACGCAGTATTTT

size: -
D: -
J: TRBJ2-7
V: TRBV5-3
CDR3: CARSLESGGSYEQYF
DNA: TGTGCCAGAAGCTTGGAATCTGGAGGCTCCTACGAGCAGTACTTC

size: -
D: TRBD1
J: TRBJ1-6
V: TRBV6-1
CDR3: CASSEVGTGSLDSPLHF
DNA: TGTGCCAGCAGTGAAGTGGGGACAGGGTCGTTGGATTCACCCCTCCACTTT

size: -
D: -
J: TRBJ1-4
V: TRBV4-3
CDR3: CASSQDQGTKLFF
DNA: TGCGCCAGCAGCCAAGATCAGGGTACCAAACTGTTTTTT

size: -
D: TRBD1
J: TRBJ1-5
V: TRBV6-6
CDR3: CASSRQQGANQPQHF
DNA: TGTGCCAGCAGCCGACAACAGGGGGCCAATCAGCCCCAGCATTTT

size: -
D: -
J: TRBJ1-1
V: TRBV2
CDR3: CASRPEVMVEAFF
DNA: TGTGCCAGTCGGCCGGAGGTAATGGTTGAAGCTTTCTTT

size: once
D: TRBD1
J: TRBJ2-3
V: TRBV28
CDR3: CASSLIDRVADTQYF
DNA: TGTGCCAGCAGTTTAATCGACAGGGTAGCAGATACGCAGTATTTT

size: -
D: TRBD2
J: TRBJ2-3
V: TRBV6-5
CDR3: CASLSFREADTQYF
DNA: TGTGCCAGCCTCTCCTTCCGGGAGGCAGATACGCAGTATTTT

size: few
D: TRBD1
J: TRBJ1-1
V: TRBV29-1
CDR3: CSAHQGQGMGRNTEAFF
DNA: TGCAGCGCCCACCAGGGACAGGGGATGGGAAGGAACACTGAAGCTTTCTTT

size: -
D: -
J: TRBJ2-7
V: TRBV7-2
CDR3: CASSPESARGYEQYF
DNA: TGTGCCAGCAGCCCCGAATCGGCGCGGGGTTACGAGCAGTACTTC

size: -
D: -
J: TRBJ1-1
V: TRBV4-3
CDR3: CASSQYTGGTEAFF
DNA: TGCGCCAGCAGCCAGTATACCGGGGGCACTGAAGCTTTCTTT

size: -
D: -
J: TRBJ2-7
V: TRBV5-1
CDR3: CASSLRQGSTYEQYF
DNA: TGCGCCAGCAGCTTACGTCAGGGTTCCACCTACGAGCAGTACTTC

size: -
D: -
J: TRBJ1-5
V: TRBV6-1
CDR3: CASSELTTVFRQPQHF
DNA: TGTGCCAGCAGTGAACTAACGACAGTCTTTAGGCAGCCCCAGCATTTT

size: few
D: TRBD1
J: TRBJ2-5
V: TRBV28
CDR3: CASSRPLDRVSQETQYF
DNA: TGTGCCAGCAGTCGGCCGTTGGACAGGGTGTCCCAAGAGACCCAGTACTTC

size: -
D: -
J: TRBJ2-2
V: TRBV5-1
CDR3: CASSLDQGGTGELFF
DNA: TGCGCCAGCAGCTTGGATCAGGGGGGCACCGGGGAGCTGTTTTTT

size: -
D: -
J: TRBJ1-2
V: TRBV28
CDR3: CASSSQWWGYTF
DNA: TGTGCCAGCAGCTCACAGTGGTGGGGCTACACCTTC

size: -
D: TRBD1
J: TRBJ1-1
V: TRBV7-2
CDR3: CASSPGQGLNTEAFF
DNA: TGTGCCAGCAGCCCGGGACAGGGTTTGAACACTGAAGCTTTCTTT

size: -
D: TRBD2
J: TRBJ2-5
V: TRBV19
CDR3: CASSGLAGGQETQYF
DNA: TGTGCCAGTAGTGGACTAGCGGGGGGGCAAGAGACCCAGTACTTC

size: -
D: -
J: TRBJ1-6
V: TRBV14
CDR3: CASSQGVGSSYNSPLHF
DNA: TGTGCCAGCAGCCAAGGTGTCGGGAGCTCCTATAATTCACCCCTCCACTTT

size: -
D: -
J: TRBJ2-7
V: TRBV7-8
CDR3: CASSLDQPREQYF
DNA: TGTGCCAGCAGCTTAGACCAACCTCGGGAGCAGTACTTC

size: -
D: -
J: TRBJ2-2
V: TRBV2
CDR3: CASRGDISTGELFF
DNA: TGTGCCAGCAGGGGGGACATTAGCACCGGGGAGCTGTTTTTT

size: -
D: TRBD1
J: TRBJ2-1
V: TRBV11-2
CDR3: CASSLASGGPLGEQFF
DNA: TGTGCCAGCAGCTTAGCGTCAGGGGGACCATTGGGTGAGCAGTTCTTC

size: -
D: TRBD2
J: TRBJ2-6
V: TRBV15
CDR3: CATRPVGSGTFSGANVLTF
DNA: TGTGCCACCAGACCTGTCGGTAGCGGGACCTTCTCTGGGGCCAACGTCCTGACTTTC

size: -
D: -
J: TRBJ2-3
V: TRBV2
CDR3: CASSEGLATDTQYF
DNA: TGTGCCAGCAGTGAAGGGCTGGCCACAGATACGCAGTATTTT

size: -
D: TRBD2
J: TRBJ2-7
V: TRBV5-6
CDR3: CASSLGVGGSDYEQYF
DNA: TGTGCCAGCAGCTTGGGGGTGGGCGGGAGTGATTACGAGCAGTACTTC

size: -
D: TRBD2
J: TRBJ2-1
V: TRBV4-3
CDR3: CASSQGGGGSSYNEQFF
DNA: TGCGCCAGCAGCCAAGGGGGCGGGGGTAGCTCCTACAATGAGCAGTTCTTC

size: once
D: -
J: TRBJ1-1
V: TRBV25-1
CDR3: CASSEVGGSKEGAFF
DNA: TGTGCCAGCAGTGAAGTTGGAGGGTCGAAGGAAGGAGCTTTCTTT

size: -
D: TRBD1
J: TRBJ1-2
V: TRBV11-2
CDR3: CASSRPGQGAFGYTF
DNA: TGTGCCAGCAGCCGGCCGGGACAGGGGGCTTTTGGCTACACCTTC

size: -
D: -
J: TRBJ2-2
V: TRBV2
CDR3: CASSEVGSENTGELFF
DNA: TGTGCCAGCAGTGAGGTTGGTAGCGAGAACACCGGGGAGCTGTTTTTT

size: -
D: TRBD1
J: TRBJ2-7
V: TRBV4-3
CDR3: CASSQAIGQGAGEQYF
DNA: TGCGCCAGCAGCCAAGCAATAGGACAGGGGGCTGGCGAGCAGTACTTC

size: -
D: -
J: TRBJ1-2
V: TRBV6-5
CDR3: CASSFDGNYGYTF
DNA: TGTGCCAGCAGTTTTGACGGGAACTATGGCTACACCTTC

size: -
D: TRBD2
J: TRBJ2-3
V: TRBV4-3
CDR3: CASSQEGTSVTDTQYF
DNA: TGCGCCAGCAGCCAAGAAGGGACTAGCGTGACAGATACGCAGTATTTT

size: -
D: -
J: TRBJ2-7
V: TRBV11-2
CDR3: CASSPGSGYEQYF
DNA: TGTGCCAGCAGCCCGGGGTCGGGCTACGAGCAGTACTTC

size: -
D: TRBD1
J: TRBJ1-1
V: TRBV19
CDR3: CASSRDRNTEAFF
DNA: TGTGCCAGTAGTCGGGACAGAAACACTGAAGCTTTCTTT

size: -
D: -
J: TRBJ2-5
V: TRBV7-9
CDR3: CASSLVGTLQETQYF
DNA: TGTGCCAGCAGCTTAGTAGGGACTCTACAAGAGACCCAGTACTTC

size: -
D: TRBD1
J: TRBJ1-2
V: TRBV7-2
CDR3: CASSLFPLGQSMGYGYTF
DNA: TGTGCCAGCAGCTTATTCCCCCTGGGACAGTCCATGGGCTATGGCTACACCTTC

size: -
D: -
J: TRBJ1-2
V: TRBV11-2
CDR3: CASRHTGNSYGYTF
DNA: TGTGCCAGCAGGCACACCGGGAACTCCTATGGCTACACCTTC

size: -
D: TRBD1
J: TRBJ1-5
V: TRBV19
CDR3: CASRDRSFQPQHF
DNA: TGTGCCAGCCGGGACAGAAGTTTTCAGCCCCAGCATTTT

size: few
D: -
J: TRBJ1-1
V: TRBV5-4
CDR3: CASSFTGLNEAFF
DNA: TGTGCCAGCAGTTTCACAGGGCTCAATGAAGCTTTCTTT

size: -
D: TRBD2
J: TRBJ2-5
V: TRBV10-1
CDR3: CASSDRTSGANQETQYF
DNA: TGCGCCAGCAGTGACCGGACTAGCGGGGCCAACCAAGAGACCCAGTACTTC